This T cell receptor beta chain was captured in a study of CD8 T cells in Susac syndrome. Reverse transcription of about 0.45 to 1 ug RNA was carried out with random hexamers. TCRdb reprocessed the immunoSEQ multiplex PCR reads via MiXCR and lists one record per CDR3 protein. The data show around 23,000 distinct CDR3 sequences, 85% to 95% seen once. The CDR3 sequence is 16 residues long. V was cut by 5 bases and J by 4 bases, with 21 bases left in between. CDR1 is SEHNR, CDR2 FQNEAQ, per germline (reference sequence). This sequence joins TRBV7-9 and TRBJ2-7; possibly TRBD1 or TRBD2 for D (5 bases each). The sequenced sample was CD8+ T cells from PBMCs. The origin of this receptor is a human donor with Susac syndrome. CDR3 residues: CASSRPPTEGLYEQYF. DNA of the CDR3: TGTGCCAGCAGCCGCCCGCCGACAGAGGGGCTTTACGAGCAGTACTTC.